This T cell receptor (beta chain) comes out of a study of early T cells in non-severe SARS-CoV-2 infection. Deletions cut 1 base from V and 0 bases from J, with 3 bases between. The CDR3 totals 14 residues. CDR1 and CDR2 (germline): SGHTA, FQGNSA. TCRdb used MiXCR to reprocess the 5' RACE reads, holding one entry per CDR3 protein. The top ten clones hold 1.3% of a sample with 75,000 to 100,000 distinct CDR3 sequences, roughly 17% of them seen once. Sample: whole blood. J is TRBJ2-2 and V is TRBV7-2, with unresolved D. The clonotype originates from an adult who was a healthcare worker with PCR-confirmed SARS-CoV-2 infection or an uninfected control (not recorded which). The CDR3 coding sequence is TGTGCCAGCAGCTTAGACGCGAACACCGGGGAGCTGTTTTTT. Translating it yields CASSLDANTGELFF. The full variable domain, in which reference TRBV7-2 and TRBJ2-2 provide the parts outside the CDR3, is GAGVSQSPSNKVTEKGKDVELRCDPISGHTALYWYRQSLGQGLEFLIYFQGNSAPDKSGLPSDRFSAERTGGSVSTLTIQRTQQEDSAVYLCASSLDANTGELFFGEGSRLTVL.